This T cell receptor beta chain was found in a study of graft-versus-host responses after intestinal transplantation. Whole-study context: Induction using anti-thymocyte globulin, followed by tacrolimus and steroids for roughly 3 years, was given to all recipients. Findings and caveats of the study: GvH clones turned up in recipient marrow; some had shown up first in ileum or blood. Association was observed between peak circulating GvH clone levels and early post-transplant HvG declines.

Data came from immunoSEQ multiplex PCR; TCRdb stores just in-frame clones and leaves some out. The data contain 80,000 to 100,000 clones, roughly four fifths of them seen just once; the ten biggest clones take up 17%. Trimming left V 6 bases short and J 6 bases short, with 15 bases between. The V gene's germline CDR1 is MGHDK and CDR2 SYGVNS. This CDR3 spans 13 amino acids. Of note for this clone: Its antigen is undetermined.

This sequence originates from a human donor who received an intestinal transplant. Material: unstimulated CD8+ T cells sorted from spleen or lymph node cells, obtained before intestinal transplant. The rearrangement uses TRBV25-1 and TRBJ2-7, with TRBD2 as a possible D gene (5 bases). CDR3 nucleotides: TGTGCCAGCAGACCCGGGAACACGCTCGAGCAGTACTTC. Its translation: CASRPGNTLEQYF.